These 29 T cell receptor beta chains share one sample of origin, sequenced in a study of blood T cells in healthy people across ages. Then a second PCR, running about 6 to 11 cycles, was carried out with a sample-barcoded 5' primer and a J-beta primer mix. TCRdb re-called the 5' RACE reads through MiXCR, storing one row per CDR3 protein. The table shows about 1,500,000 distinct CDR3 sequences, with roughly 40% occurring only once. Material: blood. The receptors shown here come from a woman between 18 and 29 years old in good health.

This clonotype was observed a few times. V is TRBV6-2 or TRBV6-3 and J is TRBJ2-1, with a possible D match to TRBD2 (6 bases). The ends were cut back, 5 bases at V and 6 bases at J, with 14 bases in the middle. The CDR3 contains 14 residues. Per the germline V gene, CDR1 is MNHEY and CDR2 is SVGEGT. The CDR3 DNA is TGTGCCAGCAGTCCCGCGGGGTCGGGCAATGAGCAGTTCTTC. It codes for CASSPAGSGNEQFF.

This clonotype was recorded a few times. The rearrangement links TRBV3-1 to TRBJ2-7, with TRBD1 as a possible D gene (5 bases). V lost 1 base and J 4 bases, leaving 11 bases between the germline ends. The CDR3 has 14 amino acids. The germline gives CDR1 LGHDT, CDR2 YNNKEL (reference sequence). Written as DNA, the CDR3 is TGTGCCAGCAGCCAAGGTCAGGGCCTTTACGAGCAGTACTTC. Translation gives CASSQGQGLYEQYF.

The CDR3 DNA reads as TGTGCCAGCAGACTAGCGGGAGAGCTATGGACCCAGTACTTC. It specifies CASRLAGELWTQYF. This chain links TRBV27 with TRBJ2-7; 11 bases align to TRBD2. Near its end, the DNA agrees better with TRBJ2-5, so the J call may be wrong. From germline, CDR1 is MNHEY and CDR2 SMNVEV (reference sequence). The CDR3 totals 14 residues.

This clonotype was seen more than once but under ten times. The rearrangement uses TRBV7-3 and TRBJ2-2; D possibly corresponds to TRBD1 (5 bases). The CDR3 loop spans 16 amino acids. Trimming took off 5 bases at V and 5 bases at J, with 18 bases between the two ends. CDR1 SGHTA and CDR2 FQGTGA come from the germline V gene. CDR3 sequence: CASSTQGQIRTGELFF. CDR3 bases: TGTGCCAGCAGCACACAAGGACAAATACGGACCGGGGAGCTGTTTTTT. Full variable domain (outside the CDR3, taken from reference TRBV7-3 and TRBJ2-2): GAGVSQTPSNKVTEKGKYVELRCDPISGHTALYWYRQSLGQGPEFLIYFQGTGAADDSGLPNDRFFAVRPEGSVSTLKIQRTERGDSAVYLCASSTQGQIRTGELFFGEGSRLTVL.

This clonotype was detected a few times. This chain links TRBV28 with TRBJ2-7, with unresolved D. The V gene lost 4 bases and the J gene lost 3 bases, with 19 bases spanning the gap. The CDR3 has 16 amino acids. Looked up from germline, CDR1 is MDHEN and CDR2 is SYDVKM. CDR3 coding DNA: TGTGCCAGCAGTTCCTCCGGGCCCCAGTCCCTCTACGAGCAGTACTTC. It specifies CASSSSGPQSLYEQYF.

A word on this clonotype: This could be a read error, since a much larger clone is one nucleotide away. The J gene is TRBJ2-7, the V gene TRBV20-1; D gene ambiguous. The CDR3 extends over 12 amino acids. Per the germline V gene, CDR1 is DFQATT and CDR2 is SNEGSKA (reference sequence). CDR3 sequence: CSASRSSDEQYF. The DNA for the CDR3 is TGCAGTGCATCCCGGAGCTCCGACGAGCAGTACTTC.

The chain is built from TRBV6-1 and TRBJ1-5; 11 bases fit TRBD1. Germline trimming cut 6 bases from V and 1 base from J; bases unmatched to any gene: 11. CDR3 size: 18 residues. The V gene's germline CDR1 is MNHNS and CDR2 SASEGT. The CDR3 DNA reads as TGTGCCAGCAGAGGGGGGACAGGGGGAACTTCGAGCAATCAGCCCCAGCATTTT. This encodes CASRGGTGGTSSNQPQHF.

The chain combines TRBV11-2 with TRBJ1-2; 7 nucleotides align to TRBD1. Unmatched junction bases numbered 10, after V lost 5 bases and J lost 13 bases. CDR3 length: 12 amino acids. CDR1 is SGHAT, CDR2 FQNNGV, per germline. CDR3 coding DNA: TGTGCCAGCAGCGCCCAGGACAGGTTGTTCACCTTC. It specifies CASSAQDRLFTF.

The sample holds many counts of this clonotype. The V gene is TRBV10-3, the J gene TRBJ2-7, with 11 bases identical to TRBD1. Per germline, CDR1 ENHRY and CDR2 SYGVKD. V dropped 3 bases and J dropped 7; count of bases not matched to a gene: 8. The CDR3 runs to 15 residues. This chain's CDR3 is CAISDLDRGRGEQYF. The CDR3 DNA is TGTGCCATCAGTGATTTGGACAGGGGGCGAGGTGAGCAGTACTTC.

A single count supports this clonotype. This rearrangement joins TRBV7-2 to TRBJ2-5; the D gene is possibly TRBD2 (5 bases). Germline-derived CDR1 and CDR2 are SGHTA and FQGNSA. V gave up 3 bases and J gave up 5 bases, with 16 bases separating them. The CDR3 sequence is 15 residues long. In nucleotides, the CDR3 is TGTGCCAGCAGCTTTGTCCGGGGAAGCCTGGAGACCCAGTACTTC. It codes for CASSFVRGSLETQYF.

V and J are TRBV7-9 and TRBJ2-3, with a possible D match to TRBD2 (6 bases). V gave up 3 bases and J gave up 1 base, with 17 bases separating them. CDR1 is SEHNR and CDR2 is FQNEAQ in the germline V gene (reference sequence). The CDR3 contains 17 residues. DNA of the CDR3: TGTGCCAGCAGCTTCCGGGAGAGGGTGGGGGGCACAGATACGCAGTATTTT. Protein sequence: CASSFRERVGGTDTQYF.

This clonotype was picked up one time. The chain carries TRBV18 and TRBJ2-4; D remains unclear. The J call may be mistaken, given a closer DNA end match to TRBJ2-7. Germline V gene sequence: CDR1 KGHSH, CDR2 LQKENI. CDR3 length: 15 amino acids. The CDR3 region has the DNA TGTGCCAGCTCACCCCCTCTCGGCAGCTCCTACGAGCAGTACTTC. Translated, it gives CASSPPLGSSYEQYF.

The V and J genes are TRBV7-2 and TRBJ2-3; TRBD2 matches at 10 bases. The CDR3 extends over 17 amino acids. Germline assignment: CDR1 SGHTA and CDR2 FQGNSA. Trimming cost V 2 bases and J 2 bases; bases outside gene matches: 7. Here the CDR3 DNA reads TGTGCCAGCAGCTTACTTCTAGCGGGGGCGCCCACAGATACGCAGTATTTT. Amino acids: CASSLLLAGAPTDTQYF.

The genes are TRBV20-1 and TRBJ2-1, with D perhaps TRBD1 (6 bases). Trimming stripped 5 bases from V and 9 bases from J, with 17 bases between. Germline assignment: CDR1 DFQATT and CDR2 SNEGSKA (reference sequence). The CDR3 has 13 residues. As DNA, the CDR3 is TGCAGTGCTCCGGACTCACAGGGAAGTGAGCAGTTCTTC. Encoded protein: CSAPDSQGSEQFF.

In its sample, this clonotype was seen a few times. The chain combines TRBV2 with TRBJ2-7; 8 bases agree with TRBD2. Germline CDR1 SNHLY, CDR2 FYNNEI. The J segment lost 7 bases and the V segment lost 11 bases, leaving 7 bases of the junction unmatched. This CDR3 has 11 amino acids. DNA of the CDR3: TGTGCCGCAGCGGGGGAAGATGAGCAGTACTTC. Amino acids: CAAAGEDEQYF.

About this clonotype itself: Relative to the germline gene, one junction end is altered; a read error may explain this. This sequence joins TRBV10-2 and TRBJ1-4; D remains unclear. Germline V gene sequence: CDR1 WSHSY, CDR2 SAAADI. The CDR3 runs to 15 residues. Here the CDR3 DNA reads TGCGTCAGCACCCTAACTGCGGCAACTAATGAAAAACTGTTTTTT. It encodes CVSTLTAATNEKLFF.

Only a few counts were recorded for this clonotype. V is TRBV6-2 or TRBV6-3 and J is TRBJ2-6, with TRBD1 as a possible D gene (6 bases). Trimming pared 2 bases from V and 2 bases from J, leaving 7 bases between. The CDR3 is 15 amino acids. The germline V gene has CDR1 MNHEY and CDR2 SVGEGT. The CDR3 protein is CASSYKGAGANVLTF. CDR3 bases: TGTGCCAGCAGTTACAAGGGGGCTGGGGCCAACGTCCTGACTTTC.

In regard to this clonotype: The junction departs from the called germline gene at one end, perhaps through a read error. The rearrangement uses TRBV4-2 and TRBJ2-7; D gene unclear. The CDR3 runs to 16 residues. Germline lookup yields CDR1 LGHNA and CDR2 YNFKEQ. CDR3 protein: CAGSQDVATTSHEQYF. In DNA form, the CDR3 reads TGTGCCGGCAGCCAAGATGTGGCTACCACCTCCCACGAGCAGTACTTC.

This clonotype showed up just a few times. The CDR3 nucleotides are TGTGCCAGCAGCTTAGCTCTCCCTTCGGTGTATGGCTACACCTTC. It yields the protein CASSLALPSVYGYTF. The chain joins TRBV7-9 to TRBJ1-2, with D unclear. Per the germline V gene, CDR1 is SEHNR and CDR2 is FQNEAQ (reference sequence). V shed 0 bases and J shed 5 bases, with 13 bases lying between them. The CDR3 is 15 residues long.

The sample holds a few counts of this clonotype. The rearrangement uses TRBV7-2 and TRBJ2-3; 13 bases line up with TRBD2. CDR3 length: 15 residues. The J segment lost 5 bases and the V segment lost 9 bases, leaving 8 bases of the junction unmatched. Germline V gene lookup returns CDR1 SGHTA and CDR2 FQGNSA. The CDR3 DNA is TGTGCCAGTGGACTAGCGGGAGTTTTTAGAGATACGCAGTATTTT. Protein: CASGLAGVFRDTQYF.

This clonotype was observed a handful of times. The chain uses TRBV20-1 and TRBJ1-5; D not resolved. The CDR3 has 12 residues. The germline CDR1 and CDR2 sequences are DFQATT and SNEGSKA (reference sequence). V lost 4 bases to trimming and J lost 4 bases, with 8 bases between them. The CDR3 DNA reads as TGCAGTGCTACCCGACCGAATCAGCCCCAGCATTTT. Encoded protein: CSATRPNQPQHF.

A few counts support this clonotype. J is TRBJ2-3 and V is TRBV5-1, with 9 bases aligning to TRBD1. Germline loops: CDR1 SGHRS, CDR2 YFSETQ. V trimming: 4 bases; J trimming: 3 bases; junction bases outside the gene matches: 9. The CDR3 sequence is 16 residues long. CDR3 loop: CASSQGQGIGTDTQYF. For the CDR3, the DNA is TGCGCCAGCAGCCAAGGACAGGGGATCGGGACAGATACGCAGTATTTT.

This chain joins TRBV2 and TRBJ2-7; D unresolved. The germline V gene has CDR1 SNHLY and CDR2 FYNNEI. The germline V and J ends were trimmed by 5 bases and 4 bases, with 21 bases remaining between them. There are 16 residues in the CDR3. The CDR3 DNA is TGTGCCAGCAGTCCGAAGGGCACGACCGATTGGTACGAGCAGTACTTC. Protein: CASSPKGTTDWYEQYF.

This clonotype appeared a few times. The chain employs TRBV28 and TRBJ2-7, with 8 bases matching TRBD2. The trim removed 9 bases at V and 4 bases at J, leaving 5 bases unmatched. Germline V gene sequence: CDR1 MDHEN, CDR2 SYDVKM. The CDR3 is 12 amino acids. The DNA for the CDR3 is TGTGCCAGTGCGGGGGGCGTATACGAGCAGTACTTC. Its protein product is CASAGGVYEQYF.

The chain joins TRBV7-2 to TRBJ2-3; 8 bases are shared with TRBD2. The CDR3 loop spans 14 amino acids. CDR1 SGHTA and CDR2 FQGNSA come from the germline V gene. Trimming removed 7 bases from V and 5 bases from J; junction bases left unmatched: 8. CDR3 protein: CASTPAGVRDTQYF. The DNA of the CDR3 is TGTGCCAGCACTCCAGCGGGAGTTAGAGATACGCAGTATTTT.

This clonotype was seen only a few times. The J gene is TRBJ2-3, the V gene TRBV5-1; 9 nucleotides align to TRBD1. Germline values: CDR1 SGHRS, CDR2 YFSETQ. J gave up 0 bases and V 4 bases, and 6 bases lay outside the gene matches. The CDR3 extends over 16 amino acids. This CDR3 is CASSTGTGSSTDTQYF. The CDR3 bases are TGCGCCAGCAGCACGGGGACAGGGTCTAGCACAGATACGCAGTATTTT.

The chain combines TRBV6-5 with TRBJ2-1; no clear D. The CDR3 covers 14 residues. Trimming removed 4 bases at V and 10 bases at J, with 17 bases between. CDR1 and CDR2 from the germline V gene are MNHEY and SVGAGI. CDR3 nucleotides: TGTGCCAGCAGTTCCCTCGTTAAGGTTTGGGAGCAGTTCTTC. This sequence encodes CASSSLVKVWEQFF.

Details on this clonotype: At one end, the junction sequence differs from germline, possibly due to a read error. This chain links TRBV10-3 with TRBJ2-4; D might be TRBD1 (6 bases). This CDR3 has 12 residues. The germline CDR1 and CDR2 sequences are ENHRY and SYGVKD. The CDR3 loop reads CATQGAENIQYF. The CDR3 nucleotides are TGTGCCACACAGGGAGCCGAAAACATTCAGTACTTC.

This clonotype has only a few counts. This sequence joins TRBV7-3 and TRBJ2-3, with D possibly TRBD2 on 6 matching bases. V was clipped by 6 bases and J by 0 bases, with 13 bases between them. From germline, CDR1 is SGHTA and CDR2 FQGTGA. The CDR3 covers 15 residues. The CDR3 sequence: CASSLYGTSTDTQYF. The CDR3 DNA is TGTGCCAGCAGTTTATACGGGACTAGCACAGATACGCAGTATTTT.